This T cell receptor (beta chain) was observed in a study of CD4+ T cells in melanoma. Findings and caveats of the study: Neoantigen-specific CD4+ T cells in melanoma reportedly had diverse differentiation states.

V was pared by 5 bases and J by 2 bases, with 6 bases of the junction left unmatched. Germline-derived CDR1 and CDR2 are SGHTA and FQGTGA. The CDR3 sequence is 15 residues long. Method: immunoSEQ multiplex PCR; TCRdb's copy keeps in-frame clones and lacks some. The sample includes about 140,000 clones, 80% to 95% of them seen just once. Concerning this clone itself: The antigen is not known.

This TCR was sampled from a human donor with melanoma. The V and J genes are TRBV7-3 and TRBJ2-1; 7 bases are a match to TRBD1. DNA for the CDR3: TGTGCCAGCAGCATGAGACAGGGTCCCTACAATGAGCAGTTCTTC. This sequence encodes CASSMRQGPYNEQFF.